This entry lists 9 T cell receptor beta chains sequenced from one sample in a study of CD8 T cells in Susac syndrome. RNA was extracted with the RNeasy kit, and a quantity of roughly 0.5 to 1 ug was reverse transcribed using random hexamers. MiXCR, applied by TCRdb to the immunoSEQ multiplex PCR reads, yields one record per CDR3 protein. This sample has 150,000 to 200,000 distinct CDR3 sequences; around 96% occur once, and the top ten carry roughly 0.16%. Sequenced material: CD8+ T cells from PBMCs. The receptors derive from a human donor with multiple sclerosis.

The CDR3 sequence is CSARREGLVWETQYF. CDR3 bases: TGCAGTGCTAGAAGGGAAGGGTTAGTTTGGGAGACCCAGTACTTC. The gene calls are TRBV20-1 and TRBJ2-5; D remains ambiguous. The V gene's germline CDR1 is DFQATT and CDR2 SNEGSKA (reference sequence). The CDR3 runs to 15 residues. V was pared by 2 bases and J by 5 bases, with 18 bases between.

CDR3 DNA sequence: TGTGCCAGCAGCCAAGACGTGCTAAATGAGCAGTTCTTC. Protein sequence: CASSQDVLNEQFF. The V gene is TRBV3-1, the J gene TRBJ2-1; no reliable D call. The CDR3 runs to 13 residues. The ends were cut back, 0 bases at V and 7 bases at J, with 7 bases in the middle. CDR1 and CDR2 from the germline V gene are LGHDT and YNNKEL (reference sequence).

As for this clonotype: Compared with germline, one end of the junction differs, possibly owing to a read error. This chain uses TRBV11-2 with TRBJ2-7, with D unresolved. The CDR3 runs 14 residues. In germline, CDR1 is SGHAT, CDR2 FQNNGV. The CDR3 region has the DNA TGTGCCAGCAGCTTATTTGTTGGCTCCCACGAGCAGTACTTC. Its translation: CASSLFVGSHEQYF.

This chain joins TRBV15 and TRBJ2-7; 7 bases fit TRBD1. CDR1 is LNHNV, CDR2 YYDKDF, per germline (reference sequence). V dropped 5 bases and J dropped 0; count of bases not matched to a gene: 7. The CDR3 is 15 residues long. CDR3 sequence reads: CATSYWDSSSYEQYF. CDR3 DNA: TGTGCCACCAGCTACTGGGACAGCAGCTCCTACGAGCAGTACTTC.

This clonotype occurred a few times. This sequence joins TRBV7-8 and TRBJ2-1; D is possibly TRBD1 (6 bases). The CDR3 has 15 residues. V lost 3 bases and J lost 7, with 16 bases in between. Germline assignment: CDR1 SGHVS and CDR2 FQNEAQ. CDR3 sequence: CASSFVPWGRNEQFF. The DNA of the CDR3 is TGTGCCAGCAGCTTTGTCCCCTGGGGGCGGAATGAGCAGTTCTTC.

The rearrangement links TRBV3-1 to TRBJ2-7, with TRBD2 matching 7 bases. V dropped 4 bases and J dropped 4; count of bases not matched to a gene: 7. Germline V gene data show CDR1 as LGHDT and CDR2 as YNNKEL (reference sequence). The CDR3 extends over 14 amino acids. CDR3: CASSPLASGYEQYF. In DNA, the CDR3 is TGTGCCAGCAGCCCACTAGCGTCGGGTTACGAGCAGTACTTC.

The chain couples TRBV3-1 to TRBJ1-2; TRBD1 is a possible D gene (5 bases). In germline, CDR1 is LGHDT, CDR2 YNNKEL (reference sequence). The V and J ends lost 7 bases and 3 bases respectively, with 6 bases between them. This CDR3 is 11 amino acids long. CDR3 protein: CASMGDYGYTF. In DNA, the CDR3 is TGTGCCAGCATGGGGGACTATGGCTACACCTTC. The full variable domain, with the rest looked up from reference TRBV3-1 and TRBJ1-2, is DTAVSQTPKYLVTQMGNDKSIKCEQNLGHDTMYWYKQDSKKFLKIMFSYNNKELIINETVPNRFSPKSPDKAHLNLHINSLELGDSAVYFCASMGDYGYTFGSGTRLTVV.

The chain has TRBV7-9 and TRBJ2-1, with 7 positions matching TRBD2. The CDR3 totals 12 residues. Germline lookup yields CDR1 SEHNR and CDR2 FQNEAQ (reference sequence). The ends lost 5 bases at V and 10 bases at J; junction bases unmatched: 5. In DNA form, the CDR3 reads TGTGCCAGCAGCCCCCAGCGGGGCGAGCAGTTCTTC. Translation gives CASSPQRGEQFF.

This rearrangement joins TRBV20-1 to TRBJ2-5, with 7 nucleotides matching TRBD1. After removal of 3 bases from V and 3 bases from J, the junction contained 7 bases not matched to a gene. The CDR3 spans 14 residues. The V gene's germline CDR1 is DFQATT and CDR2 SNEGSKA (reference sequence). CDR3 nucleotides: TGCAGTGCTAGTCGTGGGGACAGTAAAGAGACCCAGTACTTC. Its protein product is CSASRGDSKETQYF.